This T cell receptor (beta chain) comes out of a study of T cells in Graves' hyperthyroidism and ophthalmopathy. Regarding the study as a whole: A 13 V-J model separated ophthalmopathy from stable hyperthyroidism.

TCR beta CDR3 regions were amplified from RNA. First-round RT-PCR with HTBI primers amplified the TCR CDR3 region. TCRdb passed the multiplex PCR reads through MiXCR, listing each CDR3 protein once. The data show 600,000 or so distinct CDR3 sequences, roughly 50% seen once. This clonotype has a handful of counts. Antigen specificity is unknown. Disease duration under 2 months; hyperthyroidism patients were aged 18 to 65. The CDR3 spans 15 residues. The germline V gene encodes CDR1 SNHLY and CDR2 FYNNEI. J gave up 7 bases and V 5 bases, and 8 bases lay outside the gene matches. The receptor comes from a young woman with Graves' hyperthyroidism. Sequencing used peripheral blood or thyroid tissue (not recorded which). The chain couples TRBV2 to TRBJ1-6; TRBD1 matches at 7 bases. For the CDR3, the DNA is TGTGCCAGCAGTTATCCGGACAGGCGGAATTCACCCCTCCACTTT. It specifies CASSYPDRRNSPLHF. Variable domain in full (rest from reference TRBV2 and TRBJ1-6): EPEVTQTPSHQVTQMGQEVILRCVPISNHLYFYWYRQILGQKVEFLVSFYNNEISEKSEIFDDQFSVERPDGSNFTLKIRSTKLEDSAMYFCASSYPDRRNSPLHFGNGTRLTVT.